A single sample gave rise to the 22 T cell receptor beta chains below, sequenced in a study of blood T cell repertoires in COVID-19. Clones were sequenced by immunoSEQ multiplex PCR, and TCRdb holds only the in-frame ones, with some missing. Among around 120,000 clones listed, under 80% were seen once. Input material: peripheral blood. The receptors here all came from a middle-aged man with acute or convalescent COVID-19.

The CDR3, as DNA: TGCGCCAGCAGCCAAGACCCCGGGATTAACACTGAAGCTTTCTTT. This translates into CASSQDPGINTEAFF. The chain links TRBV4-1 to TRBJ1-1, with no clear D. The CDR3 has 15 amino acids. CDR1 is MGHRA and CDR2 is YSYEKL in the germline V gene. V was cut by 0 bases and J by 2 bases, with 10 bases left in between.

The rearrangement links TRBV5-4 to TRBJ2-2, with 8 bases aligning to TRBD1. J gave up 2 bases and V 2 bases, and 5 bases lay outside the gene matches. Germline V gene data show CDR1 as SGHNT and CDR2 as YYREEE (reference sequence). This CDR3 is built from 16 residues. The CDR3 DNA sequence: TGTGCCAGCAGCTTCAGGGGGCGCGGAAACACCGGGGAGCTGTTTTTT. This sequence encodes CASSFRGRGNTGELFF.

CDR3 in amino acids: CASSYPVGDHTEAFF. CDR3 nucleotide sequence: TGTGCCAGCAGCTACCCCGTAGGGGATCACACTGAAGCTTTCTTT. This sequence joins TRBV11-2 and TRBJ1-1, with TRBD1 as a possible D gene (5 bases). Germline V gene data show CDR1 as SGHAT and CDR2 as FQNNGV. V was clipped by 4 bases and J by 3 bases, with 15 bases between them. This CDR3 spans 15 amino acids.

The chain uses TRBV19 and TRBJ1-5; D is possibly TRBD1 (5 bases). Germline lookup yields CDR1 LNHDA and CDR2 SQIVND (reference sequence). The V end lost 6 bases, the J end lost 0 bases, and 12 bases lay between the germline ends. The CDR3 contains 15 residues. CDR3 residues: CASSRDYYSNQPQHF. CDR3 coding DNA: TGTGCCAGTAGCCGGGACTATTATAGCAATCAGCCCCAGCATTTT.

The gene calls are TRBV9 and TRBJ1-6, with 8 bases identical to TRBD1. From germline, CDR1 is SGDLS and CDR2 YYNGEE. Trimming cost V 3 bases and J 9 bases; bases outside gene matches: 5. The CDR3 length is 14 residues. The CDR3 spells CASSGGQVGSPLHF. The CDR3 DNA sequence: TGTGCCAGCAGCGGGGGACAGGTGGGTTCACCCCTCCACTTT.

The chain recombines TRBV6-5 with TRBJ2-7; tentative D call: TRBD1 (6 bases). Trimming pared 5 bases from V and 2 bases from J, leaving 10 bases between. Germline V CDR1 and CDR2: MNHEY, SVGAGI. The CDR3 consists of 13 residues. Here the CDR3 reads CASSRTDTYEQYF. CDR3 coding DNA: TGTGCCAGCAGTAGGACAGACACCTACGAGCAGTACTTC.

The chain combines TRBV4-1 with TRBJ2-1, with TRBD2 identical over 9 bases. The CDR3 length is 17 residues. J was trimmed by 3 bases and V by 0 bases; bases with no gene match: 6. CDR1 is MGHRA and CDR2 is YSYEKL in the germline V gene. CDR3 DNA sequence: TGCGCCAGCAGCCAAGACGGTAGCGGGAGTGGCTACAATGAGCAGTTCTTC. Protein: CASSQDGSGSGYNEQFF.

CDR3 sequence (DNA): TGCGCCAGCAGGCGGGAGGGCTACGAGCAGTACTTC. The encoded protein is CASRREGYEQYF. The chain recombines TRBV5-1 with TRBJ2-7, with 9 bases that match TRBD2. This CDR3 is 12 amino acids long. Germline values: CDR1 SGHRS, CDR2 YFSETQ. V shed 5 bases and J 3 bases; nucleotides not matched to a gene: 0.

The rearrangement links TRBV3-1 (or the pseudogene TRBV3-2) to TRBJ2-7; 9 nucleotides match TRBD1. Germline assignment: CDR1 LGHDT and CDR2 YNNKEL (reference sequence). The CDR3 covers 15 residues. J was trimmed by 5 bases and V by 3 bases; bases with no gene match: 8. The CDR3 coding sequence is TGTGCCAGCAGCCATCTTCCGGGACAGGGCGACGAGCAGTACTTC. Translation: CASSHLPGQGDEQYF.

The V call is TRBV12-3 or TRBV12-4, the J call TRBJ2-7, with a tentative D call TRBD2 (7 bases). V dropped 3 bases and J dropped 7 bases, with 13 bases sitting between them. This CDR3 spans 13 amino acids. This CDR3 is CASSLGGRGEQYF. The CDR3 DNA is TGTGCCAGCAGTTTGGGGGGGCGGGGAGAGCAGTACTTC.

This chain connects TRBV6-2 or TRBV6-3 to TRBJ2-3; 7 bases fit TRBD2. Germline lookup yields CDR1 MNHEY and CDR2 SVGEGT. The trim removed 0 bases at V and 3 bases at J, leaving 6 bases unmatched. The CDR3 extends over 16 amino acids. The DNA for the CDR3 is TGTGCCAGCAGTTACTCGTCCCAGCGGGGAACAGATACGCAGTATTTT. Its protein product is CASSYSSQRGTDTQYF.

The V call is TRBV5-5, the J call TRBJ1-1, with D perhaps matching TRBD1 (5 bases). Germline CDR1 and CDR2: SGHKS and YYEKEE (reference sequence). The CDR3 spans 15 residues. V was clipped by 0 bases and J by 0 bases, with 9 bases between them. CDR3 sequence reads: CASSLAPTVNTEAFF. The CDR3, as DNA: TGTGCCAGCAGCTTGGCCCCGACAGTGAACACTGAAGCTTTCTTT. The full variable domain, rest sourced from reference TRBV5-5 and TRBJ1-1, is DAGVTQSPTHLIKTRGQQVTLRCSPISGHKSVSWYQQVLGQGPQFIFQYYEKEERGRGNFPDRFSARQFPNYSSELNVNALLLGDSALYLCASSLAPTVNTEAFFGQGTRLTVV.

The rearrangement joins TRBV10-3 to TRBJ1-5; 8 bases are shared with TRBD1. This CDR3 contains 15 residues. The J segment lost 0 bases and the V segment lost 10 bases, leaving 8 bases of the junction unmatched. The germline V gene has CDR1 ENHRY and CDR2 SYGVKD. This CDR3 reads CATRDRSNSNQPQHF. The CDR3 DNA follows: TGTGCCACCCGGGACAGGAGTAATAGCAATCAGCCCCAGCATTTT.

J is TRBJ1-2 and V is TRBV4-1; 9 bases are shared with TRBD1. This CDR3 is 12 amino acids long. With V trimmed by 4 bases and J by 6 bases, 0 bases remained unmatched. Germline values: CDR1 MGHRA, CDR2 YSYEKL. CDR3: CASSRTGDGYTF. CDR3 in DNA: TGCGCCAGCAGCCGGACAGGGGATGGCTACACCTTC.

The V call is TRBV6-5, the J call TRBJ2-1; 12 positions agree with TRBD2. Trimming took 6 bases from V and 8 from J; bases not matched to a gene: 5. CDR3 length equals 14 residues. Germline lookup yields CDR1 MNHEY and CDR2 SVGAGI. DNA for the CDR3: TGTGCCAGCAGCCTAGCGGGAGGGAGGGATGAGCAGTTCTTC. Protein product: CASSLAGGRDEQFF.

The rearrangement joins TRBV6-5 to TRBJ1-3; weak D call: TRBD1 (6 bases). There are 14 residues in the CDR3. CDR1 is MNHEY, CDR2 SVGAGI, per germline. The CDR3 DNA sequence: TGTGCGTCCATCGGGGGGCCCCTCGGAAACACCATATATTTT. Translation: CASIGGPLGNTIYF.

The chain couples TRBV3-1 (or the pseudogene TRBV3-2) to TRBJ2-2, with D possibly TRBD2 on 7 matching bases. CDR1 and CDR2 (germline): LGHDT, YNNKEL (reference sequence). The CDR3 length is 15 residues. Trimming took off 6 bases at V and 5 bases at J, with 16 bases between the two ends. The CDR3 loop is CASSLMGGQTGELFF. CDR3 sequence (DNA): TGTGCCAGCAGTCTAATGGGGGGGCAGACCGGGGAGCTGTTTTTT.

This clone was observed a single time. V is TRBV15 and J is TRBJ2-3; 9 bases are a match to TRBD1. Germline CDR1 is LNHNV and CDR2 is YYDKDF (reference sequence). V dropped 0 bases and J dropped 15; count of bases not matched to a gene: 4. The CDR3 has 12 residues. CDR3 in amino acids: CATSREQGAEYF. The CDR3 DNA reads TGTGCCACCAGCAGAGAACAGGGGGCGGAATATTTT.

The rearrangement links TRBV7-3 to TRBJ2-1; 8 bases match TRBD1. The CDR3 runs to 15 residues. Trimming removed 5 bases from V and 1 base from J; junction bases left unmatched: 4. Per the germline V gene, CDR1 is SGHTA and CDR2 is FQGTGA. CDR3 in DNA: TGTGCCAGCAGCCCCCGGACAGGGTCCTACAATGAGCAGTTCTTC. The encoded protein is CASSPRTGSYNEQFF.

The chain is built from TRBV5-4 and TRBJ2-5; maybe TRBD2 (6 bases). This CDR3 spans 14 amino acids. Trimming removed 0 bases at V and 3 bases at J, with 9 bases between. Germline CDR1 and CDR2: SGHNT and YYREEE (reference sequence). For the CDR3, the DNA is TGTGCCAGCAGCTTGGATGGGGGGAAAGAGACCCAGTACTTC. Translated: CASSLDGGKETQYF.

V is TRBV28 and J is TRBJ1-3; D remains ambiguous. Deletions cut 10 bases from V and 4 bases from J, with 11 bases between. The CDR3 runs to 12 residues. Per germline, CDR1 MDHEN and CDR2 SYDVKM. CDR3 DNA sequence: TGTGCCACCGGTACCCCCGGAAACACCATATATTTT. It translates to CATGTPGNTIYF. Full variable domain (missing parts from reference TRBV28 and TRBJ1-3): DVKVTQSSRYLVKRTGEKVFLECVQDMDHENMFWYRQDPGLGLRLIYFSYDVKMKEKGDIPEGYSVSREKKERFSLILESASTNQTSMYLCATGTPGNTIYFGEGSWLTVV.

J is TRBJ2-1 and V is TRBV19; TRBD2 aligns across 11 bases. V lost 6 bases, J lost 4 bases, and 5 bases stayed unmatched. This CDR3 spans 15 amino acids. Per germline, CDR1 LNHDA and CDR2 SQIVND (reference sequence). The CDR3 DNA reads TGTGCCAGTAGCCTAGCGGGAGGCCCGTACAATGAGCAGTTCTTC. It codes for CASSLAGGPYNEQFF.